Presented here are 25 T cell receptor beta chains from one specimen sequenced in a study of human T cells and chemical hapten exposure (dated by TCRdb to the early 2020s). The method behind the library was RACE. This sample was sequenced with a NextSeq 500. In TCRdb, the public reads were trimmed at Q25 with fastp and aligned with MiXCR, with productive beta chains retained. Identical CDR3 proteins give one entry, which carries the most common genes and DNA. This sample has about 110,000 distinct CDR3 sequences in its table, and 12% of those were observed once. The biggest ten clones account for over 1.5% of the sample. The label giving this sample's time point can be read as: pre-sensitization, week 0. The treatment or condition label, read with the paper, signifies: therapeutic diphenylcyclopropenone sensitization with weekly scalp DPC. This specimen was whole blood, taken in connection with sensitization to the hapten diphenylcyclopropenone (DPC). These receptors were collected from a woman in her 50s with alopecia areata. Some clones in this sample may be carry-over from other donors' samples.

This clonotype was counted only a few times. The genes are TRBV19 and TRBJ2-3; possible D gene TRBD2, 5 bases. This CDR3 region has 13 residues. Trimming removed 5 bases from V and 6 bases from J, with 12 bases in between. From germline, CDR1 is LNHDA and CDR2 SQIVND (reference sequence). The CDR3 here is CASSPTEVDTQYF. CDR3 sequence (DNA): TGTGCCAGTAGTCCCACGGAGGTTGATACGCAGTATTTT.

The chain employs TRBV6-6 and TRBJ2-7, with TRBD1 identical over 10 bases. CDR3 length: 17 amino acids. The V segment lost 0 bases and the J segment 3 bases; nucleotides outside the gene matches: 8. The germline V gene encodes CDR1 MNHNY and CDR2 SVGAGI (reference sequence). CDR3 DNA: TGTGCCAGCAGTTACTCGAGGACAGGGGGACCTCACTACGAGCAGTACTTC. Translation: CASSYSRTGGPHYEQYF.

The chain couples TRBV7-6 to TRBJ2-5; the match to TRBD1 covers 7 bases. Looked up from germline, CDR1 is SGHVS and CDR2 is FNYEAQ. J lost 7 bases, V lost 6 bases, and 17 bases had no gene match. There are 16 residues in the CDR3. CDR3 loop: CASRNTFGQASGTQYF. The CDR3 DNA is TGTGCCAGCAGAAATACTTTTGGACAGGCGTCAGGGACCCAGTACTTC. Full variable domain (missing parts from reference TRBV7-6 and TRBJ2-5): GAGVSQSPRYKVTKRGQDVALRCDPISGHVSLYWYRQALGQGPEFLTYFNYEAQQDKSGLPNDRFSAERPEGSISTLTIQRTEQRDSAMYRCASRNTFGQASGTQYFGPGTRLLVL.

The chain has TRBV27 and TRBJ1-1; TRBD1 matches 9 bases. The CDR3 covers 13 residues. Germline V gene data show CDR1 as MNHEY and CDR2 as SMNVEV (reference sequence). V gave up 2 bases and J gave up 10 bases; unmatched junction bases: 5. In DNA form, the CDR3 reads TGTGCCAGCAGTTTAAGCTCGGACAGGGGAGCTTTCTTT. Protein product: CASSLSSDRGAFF.

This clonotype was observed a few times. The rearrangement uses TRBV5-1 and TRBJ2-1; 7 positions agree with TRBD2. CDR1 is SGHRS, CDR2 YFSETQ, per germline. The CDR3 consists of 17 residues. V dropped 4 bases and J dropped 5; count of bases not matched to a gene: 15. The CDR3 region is CASSRISVPSGDNEQFF. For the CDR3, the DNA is TGCGCCAGCAGCCGAATCTCCGTCCCAAGCGGGGACAATGAGCAGTTCTTC.

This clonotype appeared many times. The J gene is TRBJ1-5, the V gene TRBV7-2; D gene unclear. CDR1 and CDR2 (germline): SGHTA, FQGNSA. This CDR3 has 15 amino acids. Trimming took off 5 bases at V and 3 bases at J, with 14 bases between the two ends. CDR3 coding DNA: TGTGCCAGCAGCCCGAGTGGGAGGGTCAATCAGCCCCAGCATTTT. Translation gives CASSPSGRVNQPQHF.

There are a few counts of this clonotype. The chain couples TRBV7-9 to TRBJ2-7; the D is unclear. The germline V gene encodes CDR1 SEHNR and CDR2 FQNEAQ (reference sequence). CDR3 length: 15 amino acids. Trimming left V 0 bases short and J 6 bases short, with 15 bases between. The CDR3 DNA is TGTGCCAGCAGCTTAGCCGGGCCAAGCCCTCTCGAGCAGTACTTC. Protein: CASSLAGPSPLEQYF.

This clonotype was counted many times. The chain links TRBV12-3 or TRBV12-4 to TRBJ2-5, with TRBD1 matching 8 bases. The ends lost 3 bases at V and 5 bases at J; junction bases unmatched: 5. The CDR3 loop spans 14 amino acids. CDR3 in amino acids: CASSLGQAVETQYF. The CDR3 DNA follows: TGTGCCAGCAGTTTGGGACAGGCGGTGGAGACCCAGTACTTC.

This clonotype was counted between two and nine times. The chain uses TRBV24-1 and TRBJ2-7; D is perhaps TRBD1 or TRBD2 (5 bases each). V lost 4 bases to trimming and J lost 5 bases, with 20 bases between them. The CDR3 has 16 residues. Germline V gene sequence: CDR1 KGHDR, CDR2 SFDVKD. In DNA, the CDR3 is TGTGCCACCAGTGACCACACACCGGGACGTGAGGACGAGCAGTACTTC. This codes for CATSDHTPGREDEQYF.

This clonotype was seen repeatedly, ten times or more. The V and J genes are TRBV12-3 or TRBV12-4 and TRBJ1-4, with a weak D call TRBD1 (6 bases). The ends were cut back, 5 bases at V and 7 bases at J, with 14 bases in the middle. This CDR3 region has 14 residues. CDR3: CASSVTGRREKLFF. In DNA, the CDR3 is TGTGCCAGCAGTGTGACAGGCCGGCGTGAAAAACTGTTTTTT.

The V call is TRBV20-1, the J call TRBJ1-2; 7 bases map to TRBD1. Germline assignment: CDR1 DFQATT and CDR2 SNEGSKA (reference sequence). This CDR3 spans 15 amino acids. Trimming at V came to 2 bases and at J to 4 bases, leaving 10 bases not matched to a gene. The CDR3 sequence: CSARPRQGTIYGYTF. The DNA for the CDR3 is TGCAGTGCTAGACCGCGACAGGGAACGATCTATGGCTACACCTTC.

CDR3 sequence (DNA): TGTGCCAGCAGCCAAGATGCGGTCAGGGGCCGGGAAAAACTGTTTTTT. It is translated as CASSQDAVRGREKLFF. This chain uses TRBV4-2 with TRBJ1-4, with D maybe TRBD1 (6 bases). CDR1 and CDR2 from the germline V gene are LGHNA and YNFKEQ. The CDR3 extends over 16 amino acids. With 0 bases removed from V and 8 bases from J, the gap between germline ends came to 16 bases.

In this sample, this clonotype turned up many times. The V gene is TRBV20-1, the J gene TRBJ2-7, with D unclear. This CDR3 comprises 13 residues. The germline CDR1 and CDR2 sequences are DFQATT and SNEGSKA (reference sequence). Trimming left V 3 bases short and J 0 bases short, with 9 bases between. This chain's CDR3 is CSARASPSYEQYF. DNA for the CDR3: TGCAGTGCTAGGGCTAGTCCCTCCTACGAGCAGTACTTC.

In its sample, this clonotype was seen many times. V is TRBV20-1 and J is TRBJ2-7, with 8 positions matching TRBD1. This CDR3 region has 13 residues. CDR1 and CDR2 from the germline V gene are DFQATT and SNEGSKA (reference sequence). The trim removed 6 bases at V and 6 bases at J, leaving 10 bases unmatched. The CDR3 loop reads CSALDRGRSEQYF. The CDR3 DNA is TGCAGTGCCCTTGACAGGGGACGGTCCGAGCAGTACTTC.

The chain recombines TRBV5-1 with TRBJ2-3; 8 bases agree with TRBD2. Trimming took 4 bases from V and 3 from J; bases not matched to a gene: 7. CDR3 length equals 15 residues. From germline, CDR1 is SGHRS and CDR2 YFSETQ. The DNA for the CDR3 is TGCGCCAGCAGCAACGCGGGGGGTCGGACAGATACGCAGTATTTT. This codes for CASSNAGGRTDTQYF.

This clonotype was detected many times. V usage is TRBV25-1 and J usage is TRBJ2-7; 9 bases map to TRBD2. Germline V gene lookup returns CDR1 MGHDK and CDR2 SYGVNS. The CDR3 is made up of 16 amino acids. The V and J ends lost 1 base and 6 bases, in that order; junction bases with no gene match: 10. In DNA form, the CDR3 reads TGTGCCAGCAGTGAATTACATAGCGGGAGCGGGACCGAGCAGTACTTC. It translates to CASSELHSGSGTEQYF.

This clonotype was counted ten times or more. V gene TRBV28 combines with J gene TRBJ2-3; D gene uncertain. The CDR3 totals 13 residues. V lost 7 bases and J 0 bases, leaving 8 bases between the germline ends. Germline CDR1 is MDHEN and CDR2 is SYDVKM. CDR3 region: CASNGPSTDTQYF. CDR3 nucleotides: TGTGCCAGCAACGGGCCTAGCACAGATACGCAGTATTTT.

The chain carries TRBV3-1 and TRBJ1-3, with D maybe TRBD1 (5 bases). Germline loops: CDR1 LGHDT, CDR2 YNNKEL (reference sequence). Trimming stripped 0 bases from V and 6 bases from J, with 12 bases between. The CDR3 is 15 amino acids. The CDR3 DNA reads TGTGCCAGCAGCCAAGATACGGGGGTTACAAACACCATATATTTT. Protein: CASSQDTGVTNTIYF.

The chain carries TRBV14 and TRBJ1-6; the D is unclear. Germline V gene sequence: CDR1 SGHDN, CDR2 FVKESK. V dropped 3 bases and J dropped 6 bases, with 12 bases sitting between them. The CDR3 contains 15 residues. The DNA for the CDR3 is TGTGCCAGCAGCCACCGTTACGGACCTAATTCACCCCTCCACTTT. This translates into CASSHRYGPNSPLHF. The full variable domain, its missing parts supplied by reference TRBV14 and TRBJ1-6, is EAGVTQFPSHSVIEKGQTVTLRCDPISGHDNLYWYRRVMGKEIKFLLHFVKESKQDESGMPNNRFLAERTGGTYSTLKVQPAELEDSGVYFCASSHRYGPNSPLHFGNGTRLTVT.

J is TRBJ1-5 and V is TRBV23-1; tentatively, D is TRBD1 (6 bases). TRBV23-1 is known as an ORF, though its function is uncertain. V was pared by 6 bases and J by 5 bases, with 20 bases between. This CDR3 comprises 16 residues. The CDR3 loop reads CASRHPRQGIYQPQHF. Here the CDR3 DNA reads TGCGCCAGCAGACACCCTAGGCAGGGGATCTATCAGCCCCAGCATTTT.

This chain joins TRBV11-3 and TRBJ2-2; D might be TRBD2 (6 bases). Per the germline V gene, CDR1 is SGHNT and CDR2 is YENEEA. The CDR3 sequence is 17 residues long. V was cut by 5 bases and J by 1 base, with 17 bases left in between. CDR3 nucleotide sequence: TGTGCCAGCAGCCGGCGAGTAGGGCGGGAGAACACCGGGGAGCTGTTTTTT. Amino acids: CASSRRVGRENTGELFF.

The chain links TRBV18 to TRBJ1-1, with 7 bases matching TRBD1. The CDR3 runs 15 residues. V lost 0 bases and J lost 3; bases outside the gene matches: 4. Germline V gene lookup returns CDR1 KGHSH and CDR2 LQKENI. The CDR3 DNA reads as TGTGCCAGCTCACCACCACAGGGGATTTACACTGAAGCTTTCTTT. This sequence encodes CASSPPQGIYTEAFF.

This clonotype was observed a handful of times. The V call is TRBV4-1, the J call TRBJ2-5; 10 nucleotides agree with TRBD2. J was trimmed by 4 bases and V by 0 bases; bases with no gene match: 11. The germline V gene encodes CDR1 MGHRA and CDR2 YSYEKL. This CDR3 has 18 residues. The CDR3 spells CASSQDIASGSGVETQYF. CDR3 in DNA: TGCGCCAGCAGCCAAGATATCGCTAGCGGGAGCGGGGTAGAGACCCAGTACTTC.

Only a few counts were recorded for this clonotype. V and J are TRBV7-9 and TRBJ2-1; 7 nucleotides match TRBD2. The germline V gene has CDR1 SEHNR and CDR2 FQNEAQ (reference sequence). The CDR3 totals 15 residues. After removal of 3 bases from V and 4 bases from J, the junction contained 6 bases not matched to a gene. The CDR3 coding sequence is TGTGCCAGCAGCTTGGCGCTAGCGGAATACAATGAGCAGTTCTTC. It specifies CASSLALAEYNEQFF.

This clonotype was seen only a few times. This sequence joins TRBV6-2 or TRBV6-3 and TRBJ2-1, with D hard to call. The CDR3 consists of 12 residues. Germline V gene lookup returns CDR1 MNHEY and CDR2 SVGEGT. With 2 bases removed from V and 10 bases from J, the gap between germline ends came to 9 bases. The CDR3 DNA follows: TGTGCCAGCAGTTACATGGTGGGCGAGCAGTTCTTC. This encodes CASSYMVGEQFF.